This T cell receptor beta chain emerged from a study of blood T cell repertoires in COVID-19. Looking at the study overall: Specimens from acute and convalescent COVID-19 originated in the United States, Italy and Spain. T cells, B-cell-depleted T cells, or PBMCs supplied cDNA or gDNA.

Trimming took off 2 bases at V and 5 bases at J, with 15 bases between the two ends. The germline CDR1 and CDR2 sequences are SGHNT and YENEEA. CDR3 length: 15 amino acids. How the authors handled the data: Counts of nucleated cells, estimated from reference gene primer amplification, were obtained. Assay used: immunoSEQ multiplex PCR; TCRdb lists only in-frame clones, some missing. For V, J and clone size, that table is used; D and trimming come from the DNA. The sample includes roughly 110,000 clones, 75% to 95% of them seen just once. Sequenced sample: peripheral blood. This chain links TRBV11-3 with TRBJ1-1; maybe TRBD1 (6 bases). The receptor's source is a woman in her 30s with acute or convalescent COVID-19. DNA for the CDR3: TGTGCCAGCAGCTTATATGGGGGCGCGAGGACTGAAGCTTTCTTT. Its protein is CASSLYGGARTEAFF. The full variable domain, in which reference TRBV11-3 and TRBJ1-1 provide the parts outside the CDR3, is EAGVVQSPRYKIIEKKQPVAFWCNPISGHNTLYWYLQNLGQGPELLIRYENEEAVDDSQLPKDRFSAERLKGVDSTLKIQPAELGDSAVYLCASSLYGGARTEAFFGQGTRLTVV.